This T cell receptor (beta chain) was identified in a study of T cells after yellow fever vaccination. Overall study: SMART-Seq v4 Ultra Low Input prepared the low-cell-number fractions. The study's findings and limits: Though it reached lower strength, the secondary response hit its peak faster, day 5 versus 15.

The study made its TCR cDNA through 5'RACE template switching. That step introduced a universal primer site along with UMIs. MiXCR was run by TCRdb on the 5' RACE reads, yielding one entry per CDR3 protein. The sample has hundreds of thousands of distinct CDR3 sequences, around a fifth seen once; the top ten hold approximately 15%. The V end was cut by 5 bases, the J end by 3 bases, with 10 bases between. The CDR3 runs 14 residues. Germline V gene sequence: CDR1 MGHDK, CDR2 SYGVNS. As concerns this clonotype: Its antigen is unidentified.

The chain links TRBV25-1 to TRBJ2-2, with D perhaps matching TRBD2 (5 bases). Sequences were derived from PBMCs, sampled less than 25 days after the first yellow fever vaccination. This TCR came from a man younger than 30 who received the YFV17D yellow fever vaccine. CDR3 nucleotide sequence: TGTGCCAGCAGTTTGAGGGCCGACACCGGGGAGCTGTTTTTT. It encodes CASSLRADTGELFF.